This T cell receptor (beta chain) was recovered during a study of shared clonotypes between healthy human individuals. Study-level findings and limits: Though the depth was large, rarefaction showed that sorted-subset sequencing was incomplete.

Study donors comprised healthy, HIV-negative adults devoid of recent acute infection or vaccination. This clone was detected ten times or more. Its antigen is not identified. Data came from immunoSEQ multiplex PCR; TCRdb stores just in-frame clones and leaves some out. The table has 300,000 to 400,000 clones, more than 75% seen once. From germline, CDR1 is SNHLY and CDR2 FYNNEI. This CDR3 has 16 amino acids. V lost 0 bases, J lost 5 bases, and 8 bases stayed unmatched. The origin of this receptor is a man younger than 35 in good health. The sequencing input was memory CD8+ T cells sorted from blood. The sample's subset: CD45RO+ cells pooled with CCR7-negative TemRA cells. The rearrangement uses TRBV2 and TRBJ2-7; 9 nucleotides match TRBD2. The DNA of the CDR3 is TGTGCCAGCAGTGAAGCAGGCACTAGCGGGTGGGACGAGCAGTACTTC. This encodes CASSEAGTSGWDEQYF.